One TCR beta chain is described in this entry. These data originate in a study of cytomegalovirus exposure and HLA in healthy donors. V was trimmed by 4 bases and J by 0 bases, leaving 14 bases between them. This CDR3 contains 16 residues. Germline values: CDR1 SGHDN, CDR2 FVKESK. PCR involved 60 Vbeta and 13 Jbeta primers. Sequencing used immunoSEQ multiplex PCR; TCRdb keeps in-frame clones, though not all of them. The sample has 45,000 to 65,000 clones, 73% seen once; the top ten hold 2.5% to 3%. The clonotype was recovered from a man between 18 and 29 years old in good health and CMV-seronegative. Material for sequencing was PBMCs. V and J are TRBV14 and TRBJ2-3; TRBD2 is a possible D gene (6 bases). The CDR3 loop is CASSRPGTSSTDTQYF. CDR3 in DNA: TGTGCCAGCAGCCGCCCGGGGACTTCGAGCACAGATACGCAGTATTTT.